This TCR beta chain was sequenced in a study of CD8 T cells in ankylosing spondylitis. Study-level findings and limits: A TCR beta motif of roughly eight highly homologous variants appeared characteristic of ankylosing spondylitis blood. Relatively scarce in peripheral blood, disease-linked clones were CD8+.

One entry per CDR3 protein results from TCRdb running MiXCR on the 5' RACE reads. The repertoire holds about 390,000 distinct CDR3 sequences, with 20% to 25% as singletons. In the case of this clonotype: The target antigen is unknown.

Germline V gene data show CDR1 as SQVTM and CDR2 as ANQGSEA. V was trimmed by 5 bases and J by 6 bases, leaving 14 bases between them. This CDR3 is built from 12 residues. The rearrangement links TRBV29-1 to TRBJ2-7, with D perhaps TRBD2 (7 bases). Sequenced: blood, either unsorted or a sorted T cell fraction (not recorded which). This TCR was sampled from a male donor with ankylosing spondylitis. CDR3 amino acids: CSVFLGGVEQYF. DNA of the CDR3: TGCAGCGTTTTCCTAGGGGGGGTCGAGCAGTACTTC.